This entry features one TCR beta chain sequence. Antigen specificity is unknown. The source of the sample is a study of post-analysis software for immune sequencing data. Background on the study: The cohort encompassed relapsing-remitting, secondary progressive and progressive-relapsing multiple sclerosis disease courses. Study results and caveats: Normalized Chao1 diversity was significantly lower in multiple sclerosis patients than in controls. Patients carried a few TRBV segments more frequently than controls did, and TRBV5-6, TRBV5-1 and TRBV20-1 were among them. The F measure placed samples prepared in the same batch into strongly shared clusters.

The length of the CDR3 is 17 residues. Trimming left V 1 base short and J 0 bases short, with 10 bases between. Per germline, CDR1 SEHNR and CDR2 FQNEAQ (reference sequence). Unique molecular identifiers tagged the TCR beta cDNA libraries. The T cell input of roughly 0.95 to 10 million gave approximately 500,000 cDNA molecules. TCRdb redid the calling of the PCR reads with MiXCR, one entry per CDR3 protein. The sample contains 650,000 to 900,000 distinct CDR3 sequences, about half of which appear only once. Sequences were obtained from blood. The sequence was obtained from a girl under 18 with multiple sclerosis. This rearrangement joins TRBV7-9 to TRBJ1-6, with D possibly being TRBD1 (5 bases). The DNA for the CDR3 is TGTGCCAGCAGCTTAGGGGCAGGGAGCTCCTATAATTCACCCCTCCACTTT. Translating gives CASSLGAGSSYNSPLHF.